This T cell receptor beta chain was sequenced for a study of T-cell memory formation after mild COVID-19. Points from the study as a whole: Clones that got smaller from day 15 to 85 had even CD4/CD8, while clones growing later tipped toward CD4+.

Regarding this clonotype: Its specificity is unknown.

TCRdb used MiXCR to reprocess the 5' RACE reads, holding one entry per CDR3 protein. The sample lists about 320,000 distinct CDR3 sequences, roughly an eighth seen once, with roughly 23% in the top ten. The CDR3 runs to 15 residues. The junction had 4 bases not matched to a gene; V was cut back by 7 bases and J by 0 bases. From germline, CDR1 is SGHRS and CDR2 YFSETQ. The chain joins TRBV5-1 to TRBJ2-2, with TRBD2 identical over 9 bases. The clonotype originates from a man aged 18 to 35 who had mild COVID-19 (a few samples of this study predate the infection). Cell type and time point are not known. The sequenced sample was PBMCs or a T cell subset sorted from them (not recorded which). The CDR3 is CASCSGGANTGELFF. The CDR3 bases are TGCGCCAGCTGTAGCGGGGGAGCGAACACCGGGGAGCTGTTTTTT.